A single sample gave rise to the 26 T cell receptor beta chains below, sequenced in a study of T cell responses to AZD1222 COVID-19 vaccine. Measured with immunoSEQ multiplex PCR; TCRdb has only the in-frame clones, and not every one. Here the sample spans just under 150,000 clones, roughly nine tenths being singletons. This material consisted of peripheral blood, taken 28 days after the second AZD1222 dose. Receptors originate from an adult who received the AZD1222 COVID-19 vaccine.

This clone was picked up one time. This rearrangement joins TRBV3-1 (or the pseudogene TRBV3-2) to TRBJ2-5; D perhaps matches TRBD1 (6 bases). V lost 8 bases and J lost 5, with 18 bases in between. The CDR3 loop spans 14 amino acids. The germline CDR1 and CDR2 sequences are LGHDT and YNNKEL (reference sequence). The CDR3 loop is CASSPGHLGETQYF. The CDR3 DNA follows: TGTGCCAGCTCTCCGGGACACCTCGGGGAGACCCAGTACTTC.

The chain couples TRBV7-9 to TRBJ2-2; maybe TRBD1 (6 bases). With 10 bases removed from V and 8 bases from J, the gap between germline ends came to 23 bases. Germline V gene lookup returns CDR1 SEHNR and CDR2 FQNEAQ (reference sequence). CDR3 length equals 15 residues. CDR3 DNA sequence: TGTGCCACCGAATATACGCAGGGGTGGCGAGGGGAGCTGTTTTTT. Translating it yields CATEYTQGWRGELFF.

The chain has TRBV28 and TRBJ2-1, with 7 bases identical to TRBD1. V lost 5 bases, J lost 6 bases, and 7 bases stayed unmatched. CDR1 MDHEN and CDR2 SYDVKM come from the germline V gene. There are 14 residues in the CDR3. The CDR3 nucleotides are TGTGCCAGCAGTACCGGGACAGCTTTCAATGAGCAGTTCTTC. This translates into CASSTGTAFNEQFF. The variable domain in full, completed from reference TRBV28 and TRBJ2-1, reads DVKVTQSSRYLVKRTGEKVFLECVQDMDHENMFWYRQDPGLGLRLIYFSYDVKMKEKGDIPEGYSVSREKKERFSLILESASTNQTSMYLCASSTGTAFNEQFFGPGTRLTVL.

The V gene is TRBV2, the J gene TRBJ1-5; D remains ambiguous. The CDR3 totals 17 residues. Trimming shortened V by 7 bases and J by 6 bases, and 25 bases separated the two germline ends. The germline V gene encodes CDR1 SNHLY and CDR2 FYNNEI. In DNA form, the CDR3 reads TGTGCCAGCAAGGGTTCCCCGTTGGGGAAGGTTGGTCAGCCCCAGCATTTT. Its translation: CASKGSPLGKVGQPQHF.

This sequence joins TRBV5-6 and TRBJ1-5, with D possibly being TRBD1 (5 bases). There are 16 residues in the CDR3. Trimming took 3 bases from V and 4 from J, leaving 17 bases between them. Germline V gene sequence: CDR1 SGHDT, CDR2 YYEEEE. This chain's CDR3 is CASSSRQLPSNQPQHF. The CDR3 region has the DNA TGTGCCAGCAGCTCCCGACAGTTACCAAGTAATCAGCCCCAGCATTTT.

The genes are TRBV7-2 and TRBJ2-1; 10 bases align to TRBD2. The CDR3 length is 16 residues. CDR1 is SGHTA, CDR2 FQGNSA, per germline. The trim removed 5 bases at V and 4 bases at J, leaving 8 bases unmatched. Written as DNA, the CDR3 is TGTGCCAGCAGCCCGGGACTAGCGAGGGGATACAATGAGCAGTTCTTC. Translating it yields CASSPGLARGYNEQFF.

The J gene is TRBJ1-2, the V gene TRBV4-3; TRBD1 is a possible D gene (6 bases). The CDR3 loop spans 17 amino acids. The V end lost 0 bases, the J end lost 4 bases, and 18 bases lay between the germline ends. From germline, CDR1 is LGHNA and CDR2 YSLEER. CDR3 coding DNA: TGCGCCAGCAGCCAAGATGGTCCGGGGGGGCTTCGCTATGGCTACACCTTC. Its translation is CASSQDGPGGLRYGYTF.

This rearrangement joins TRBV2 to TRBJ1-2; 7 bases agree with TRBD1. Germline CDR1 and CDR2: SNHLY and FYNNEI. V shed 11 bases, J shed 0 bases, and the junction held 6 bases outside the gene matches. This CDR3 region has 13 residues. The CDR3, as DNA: TGTGCCGCAACCGACAGGGCTAACTATGGCTACACCTTC. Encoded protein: CAATDRANYGYTF.

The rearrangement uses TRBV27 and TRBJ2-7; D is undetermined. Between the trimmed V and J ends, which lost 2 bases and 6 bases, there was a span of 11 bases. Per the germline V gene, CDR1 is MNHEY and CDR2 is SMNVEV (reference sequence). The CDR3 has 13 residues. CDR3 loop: CASSLHNKGEQYF. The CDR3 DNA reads TGTGCCAGCAGTTTACACAACAAGGGCGAGCAGTACTTC.

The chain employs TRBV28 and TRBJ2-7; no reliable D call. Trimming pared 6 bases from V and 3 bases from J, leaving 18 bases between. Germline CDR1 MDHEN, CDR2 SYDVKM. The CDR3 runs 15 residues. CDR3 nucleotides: TGTGCCAGCAGCGCTCAGGTCTACCCCTACTACGAGCAGTACTTC. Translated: CASSAQVYPYYEQYF. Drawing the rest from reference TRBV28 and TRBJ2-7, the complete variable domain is DVKVTQSSRYLVKRTGEKVFLECVQDMDHENMFWYRQDPGLGLRLIYFSYDVKMKEKGDIPEGYSVSREKKERFSLILESASTNQTSMYLCASSAQVYPYYEQYFGPGTRLTVT.

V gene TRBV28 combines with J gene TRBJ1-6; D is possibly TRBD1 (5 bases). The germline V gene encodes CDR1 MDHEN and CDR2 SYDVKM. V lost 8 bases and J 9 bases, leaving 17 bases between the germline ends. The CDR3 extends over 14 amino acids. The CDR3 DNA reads TGTGCCAGCCACCCGGGGCAGCGGGCTTCACCCCTCCACTTT. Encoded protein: CASHPGQRASPLHF.

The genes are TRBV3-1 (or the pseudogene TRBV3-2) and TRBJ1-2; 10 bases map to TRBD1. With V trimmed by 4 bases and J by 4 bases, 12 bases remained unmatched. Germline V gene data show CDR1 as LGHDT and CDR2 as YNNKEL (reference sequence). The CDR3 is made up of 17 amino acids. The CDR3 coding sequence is TGTGCCAGCAGCCTTGGGTCCACGGGACAGGGGACCTATGGCTACACCTTC. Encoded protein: CASSLGSTGQGTYGYTF.

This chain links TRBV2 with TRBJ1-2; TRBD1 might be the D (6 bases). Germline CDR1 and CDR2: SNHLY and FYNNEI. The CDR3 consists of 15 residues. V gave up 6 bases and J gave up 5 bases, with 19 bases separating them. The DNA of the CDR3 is TGTGCCAGCAGAGAAAGGGGGGCCTCTACATATGGCTACACCTTC. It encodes CASRERGASTYGYTF.

In DNA form, the CDR3 reads TGTGCCAGTAGTCCCGGAGGGCCCGGGGAGCAGTACTTC. This translates into CASSPGGPGEQYF. V is TRBV19 and J is TRBJ2-7; D perhaps matches TRBD2 (6 bases). The CDR3 is 13 residues long. The germline CDR1 and CDR2 sequences are LNHDA and SQIVND (reference sequence). V lost 5 bases and J 7 bases, leaving 15 bases between the germline ends. The variable domain in full, completed from reference TRBV19 and TRBJ2-7, reads DGGITQSPKYLFRKEGQNVTLSCEQNLNHDAMYWYRQDPGQGLRLIYYSQIVNDFQKGDIAEGYSVSREKKESFPLTVTSAQKNPTAFYLCASSPGGPGEQYFGPGTRLTVT.

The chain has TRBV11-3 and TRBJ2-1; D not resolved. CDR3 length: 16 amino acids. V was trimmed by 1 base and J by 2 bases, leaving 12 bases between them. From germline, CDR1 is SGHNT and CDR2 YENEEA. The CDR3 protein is CASSLALGRTYNEQFF. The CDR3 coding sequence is TGTGCCAGCAGCTTAGCTTTGGGCAGAACCTACAATGAGCAGTTCTTC.

The CDR3 loop is CASSRVWGGNTEAFF. The CDR3 nucleotides are TGTGCCAGCAGTAGGGTGTGGGGCGGGAACACTGAAGCTTTCTTT. V usage is TRBV27 and J usage is TRBJ1-1, with a weak D call TRBD1 (5 bases). The germline V gene encodes CDR1 MNHEY and CDR2 SMNVEV (reference sequence). The CDR3 covers 15 residues. V was shortened by 5 bases and J by 1 base, with 14 bases between the two germline ends.

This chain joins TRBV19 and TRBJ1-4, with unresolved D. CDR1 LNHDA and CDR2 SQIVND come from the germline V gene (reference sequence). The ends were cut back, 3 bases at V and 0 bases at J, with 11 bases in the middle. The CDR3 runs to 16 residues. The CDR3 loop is CASSISTAPTNEKLFF. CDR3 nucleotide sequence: TGTGCCAGTAGTATCTCAACTGCACCAACTAATGAAAAACTGTTTTTT.

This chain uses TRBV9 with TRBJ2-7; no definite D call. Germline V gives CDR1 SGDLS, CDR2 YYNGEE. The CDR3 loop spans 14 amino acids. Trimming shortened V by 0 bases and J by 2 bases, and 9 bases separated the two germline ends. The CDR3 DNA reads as TGTGCCAGCAGCGTAGGCCCCCTCCCCTACGAGCAGTACTTC. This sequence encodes CASSVGPLPYEQYF.

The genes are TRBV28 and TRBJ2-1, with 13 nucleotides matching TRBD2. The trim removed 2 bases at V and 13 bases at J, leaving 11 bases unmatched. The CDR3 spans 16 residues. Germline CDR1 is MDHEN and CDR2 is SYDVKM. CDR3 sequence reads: CASSLRGLAGTMGQFF. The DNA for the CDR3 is TGTGCCAGCAGTTTAAGGGGACTAGCGGGAACCATGGGTCAGTTCTTC.

The CDR3 loop is CASSPDSHQPQHF. In DNA, the CDR3 is TGTGCCAGCAGTCCGGACAGTCATCAGCCCCAGCATTTT. This chain uses TRBV12-3 or TRBV12-4 with TRBJ1-5, with a possible D match to TRBD1 (6 bases). Trimming cost V 5 bases and J 5 bases, with 10 bases left between them. CDR3 size: 13 residues.

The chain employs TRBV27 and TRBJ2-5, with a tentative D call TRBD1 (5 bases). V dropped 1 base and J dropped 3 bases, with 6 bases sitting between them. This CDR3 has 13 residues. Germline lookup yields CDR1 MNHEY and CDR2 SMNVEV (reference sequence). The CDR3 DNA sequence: TGTGCCAGCAGTTTATGGGGCGAAGAGACCCAGTACTTC. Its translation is CASSLWGEETQYF.

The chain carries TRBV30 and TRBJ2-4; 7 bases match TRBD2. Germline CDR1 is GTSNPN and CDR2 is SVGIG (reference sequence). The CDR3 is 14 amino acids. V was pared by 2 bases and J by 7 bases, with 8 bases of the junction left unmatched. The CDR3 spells CAWSTSAIRNIQYF. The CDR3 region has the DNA TGTGCCTGGAGTACTAGCGCCATACGGAACATTCAGTACTTC.

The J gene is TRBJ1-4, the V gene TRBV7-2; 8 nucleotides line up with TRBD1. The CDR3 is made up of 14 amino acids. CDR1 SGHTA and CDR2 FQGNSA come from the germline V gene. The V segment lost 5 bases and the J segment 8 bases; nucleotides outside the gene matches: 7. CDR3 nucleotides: TGTGCCAGCAGCCCAGGGGGCTCCCGGGAAAAACTGTTTTTT. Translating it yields CASSPGGSREKLFF.

The CDR3, as DNA: TGTGCCAGCAGCGTAGTTCCGGGGGCCCTCCACGAGCAGTACTTC. It specifies CASSVVPGALHEQYF. The chain couples TRBV9 to TRBJ2-7; D tentatively reads TRBD1 or TRBD2 (6 bases each). This CDR3 comprises 15 residues. V was trimmed by 0 bases and J by 5 bases, leaving 15 bases between them. The germline V gene encodes CDR1 SGDLS and CDR2 YYNGEE.

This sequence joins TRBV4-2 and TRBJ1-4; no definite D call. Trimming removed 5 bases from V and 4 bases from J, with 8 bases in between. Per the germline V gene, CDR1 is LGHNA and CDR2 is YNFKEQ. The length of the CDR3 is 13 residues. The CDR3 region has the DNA TGTGCCAGCAGCTATAACCTTAATGAAAAACTGTTTTTT. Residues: CASSYNLNEKLFF.

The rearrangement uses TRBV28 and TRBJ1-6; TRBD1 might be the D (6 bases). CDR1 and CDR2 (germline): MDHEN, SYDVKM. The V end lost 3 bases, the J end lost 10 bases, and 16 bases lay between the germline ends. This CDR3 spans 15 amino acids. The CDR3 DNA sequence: TGTGCCAGCAGTTTTATCCAGGGGTTGGGGTCACCCCTCCACTTT. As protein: CASSFIQGLGSPLHF. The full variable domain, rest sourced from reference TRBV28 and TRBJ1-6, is DVKVTQSSRYLVKRTGEKVFLECVQDMDHENMFWYRQDPGLGLRLIYFSYDVKMKEKGDIPEGYSVSREKKERFSLILESASTNQTSMYLCASSFIQGLGSPLHFGNGTRLTVT.